The rows below give T cell receptor beta chains drawn from one sample of a study of CD8 T cells in ankylosing spondylitis. TCRdb re-called the 5' RACE reads through MiXCR, storing one row per CDR3 protein. The data hold about 800,000 distinct CDR3 sequences, with 10% to 15% observed a single time. Sequenced material: blood, either unsorted or a sorted T cell fraction (not recorded which). The receptors were gathered from a male donor with ankylosing spondylitis. Each CDR3 is given with its conserved first and last residue. A D gene is named only where the DNA matches it firmly. Some rows have no size entry. The others give once, few or many, or a class for an expanded clone.

TRBV15	NA	NA	15	TRBJ1-2	CATSSSSRPYYGYTF	TGTGCCACCAGCAGTTCGTCCAGGCCGTATTATGGCTACACCTTC
TRBV7-3	NA	many	15	TRBJ2-1	CASSSDWSSYNEQFF	TGTGCCAGCAGCTCCGACTGGAGCTCCTACAATGAGCAGTTCTTC
TRBV6-5	NA	NA	14	TRBJ2-7	CASSSFGGGYEQYF	TGTGCCAGCAGTTCCTTCGGGGGCGGCTACGAGCAGTACTTC
TRBV4-2	NA	NA	15	TRBJ2-2	CASSLRTERGGELFF	TGTGCCAGCAGCCTCCGGACAGAGAGGGGCGGGGAGCTGTTTTTT
TRBV12-3/TRBV12-4	NA	few	14	TRBJ2-2	CASSFWEGTGELFF	TGTGCCAGCAGTTTCTGGGAAGGCACCGGGGAGCTGTTTTTT
TRBV14	NA	NA	15	TRBJ2-1	CASSQRGNSYNEQFF	TGTGCCAGCAGCCAACGCGGGAACTCCTACAATGAGCAGTTCTTC
TRBV5-1	NA	many	15	TRBJ2-2	CASSWGDRDTGELFF	TGCGCCAGCAGCTGGGGGGACAGAGACACCGGGGAGCTGTTTTTT
TRBV10-1	NA	few	16	TRBJ1-5	CASSESRQGSNQPQHF	TGCGCCAGCAGTGAGTCTAGGCAAGGGAGCAATCAGCCCCAGCATTTT
TRBV27	NA	NA	13	TRBJ2-1	CASSPLTRGEQFF	TGTGCCAGCAGTCCCTTGACTAGAGGCGAGCAGTTCTTC
TRBV5-1	NA	NA	16	TRBJ1-1	CASSLSGAPGNTEAFF	TGCGCCAGCAGCTTGTCGGGGGCTCCGGGGAACACTGAAGCTTTCTTT
TRBV20-1	NA	few	15	TRBJ2-5	CSALGGRDHQETQYF	TGCAGTGCCCTGGGGGGCAGGGATCACCAAGAGACCCAGTACTTC
TRBV6-1	TRBD2	few	15	TRBJ2-7	CASRKVGTSSGEQYF	TGTGCCAGCAGAAAGGTCGGGACTAGTAGCGGCGAGCAGTACTTC
TRBV7-9	NA	NA	14	TRBJ2-7	CASSLRDTTYEQYF	TGTGCCAGCAGCCTCCGGGACACCACCTACGAGCAGTACTTC
TRBV7-2	NA	NA	12	TRBJ2-1	CASSPSPLEQFF	TGTGCCAGCAGCCCGTCACCCTTAGAGCAGTTCTTC
TRBV6-6	TRBD1	few	11	TRBJ1-2	CASSYEGAYTF	TGTGCCAGCAGTTACGAGGGGGCCTACACCTTC
TRBV5-1	NA	NA	14	TRBJ1-2	CASSLSVAGDGYTF	TGCGCCAGCAGCTTGTCGGTTGCTGGGGATGGCTACACCTTC
TRBV4-3	NA	few	15	TRBJ1-2	CASSQAWTANYGYTF	TGCGCCAGCAGCCAAGCTTGGACGGCTAACTATGGCTACACCTTC
TRBV29-1	TRBD2	many	16	TRBJ2-1	CSVEEGVAGSYNEQFF	TGCAGCGTTGAAGAAGGGGTAGCGGGGTCCTACAATGAGCAGTTCTTC
TRBV7-2	NA	NA	14	TRBJ2-1	CASRLGLVYNEQFF	TGTGCCAGCAGACTTGGACTTGTATACAATGAGCAGTTCTTC
TRBV20-1	NA	NA	14	TRBJ1-6	CSAQRGPFNSPLHF	TGCAGTGCTCAACGCGGACCCTTCAATTCACCCCTCCACTTT
TRBV12-3/TRBV12-4	NA	many	14	TRBJ2-5	CASSLSRSQETQYF	TGTGCCAGCAGTTTATCGAGGAGCCAAGAGACCCAGTACTTC
TRBV5-1	NA	NA	14	TRBJ2-7	CASSLGGSLSEQYF	TGCGCCAGCAGCTTGGGAGGGTCCCTCTCCGAGCAGTACTTC
TRBV28	NA	many	17	TRBJ2-1	CASSLGGWQSSYNEQFF	TGTGCCAGCAGTTTAGGGGGGTGGCAGAGCTCCTACAATGAGCAGTTCTTC
TRBV4-2	TRBD1	many	16	TRBJ1-1	CASSQEGQGRNTEAFF	TGTGCCAGCAGCCAGGAGGGACAGGGGAGGAACACTGAAGCTTTCTTT
TRBV20-1	TRBD2	many	14	TRBJ2-5	CSARKSSGRGTQYF	TGCAGTGCTAGGAAAAGTAGCGGGAGAGGGACCCAGTACTTC
TRBV6-1	TRBD2	NA	14	TRBJ2-5	CASTRGAGGETQYF	TGTGCCAGCACCCGAGGAGCGGGAGGAGAGACCCAGTACTTC
TRBV7-2	NA	many	14	TRBJ2-3	CASSLVGSGGQGYF	TGTGCCAGCAGCTTAGTCGGTAGCGGAGGGCAAGGGTATTTT
TRBV28	NA	NA	15	TRBJ2-3	CASSSPGSGTDTQYF	TGTGCCAGCAGTTCCCCCGGGTCTGGTACAGATACGCAGTATTTT
TRBV29-1	NA	few	12	TRBJ2-7	CSVDRGAGEQYF	TGCAGCGTTGACCGGGGGGCAGGCGAGCAGTACTTC
TRBV29-1	NA	few	13	TRBJ2-2	CSTTLVGQVELFF	TGCAGCACAACCCTGGTGGGCCAAGTGGAGCTGTTTTTT
TRBV20-1	NA	many	17	TRBJ2-3	CSARLPSRFVVGDTQYF	TGCAGTGCTAGACTCCCGTCCCGCTTCGTCGTGGGAGATACGCAGTATTTT
TRBV12-3/TRBV12-4	NA	many	13	TRBJ1-5	CASSRNYGQPQHF	TGTGCCAGCAGTCGGAATTACGGTCAGCCCCAGCATTTT
TRBV20-1	TRBD1	NA	14	TRBJ2-7	CSASLLGTGIDLYF	TGCAGTGCTAGTCTTTTAGGGACAGGGATAGATCTGTACTTC
TRBV9	TRBD1	NA	15	TRBJ2-2	CASSTGDSKTGELFF	TGTGCCAGCAGCACAGGGGACAGTAAGACCGGGGAGCTGTTTTTT
TRBV7-2	TRBD1	NA	15	TRBJ2-7	CASSFLPQGAYEQYF	TGTGCCAGCAGCTTCTTGCCCCAGGGGGCCTACGAGCAGTACTTC
TRBV20-1	TRBD2	NA	17	TRBJ2-1	CSAEGLAEKTPYNEQFF	TGCAGTGCTGAGGGACTAGCGGAGAAGACGCCCTACAATGAGCAGTTCTTC
TRBV18	TRBD1	few	14	TRBJ2-7	CASSGTGFNNEQYF	TGTGCCAGCTCAGGGACAGGGTTCAACAACGAGCAGTACTTC
TRBV20-1	NA	NA	14	TRBJ2-1	CSAPDHGLGNEQFF	TGCAGTGCTCCAGACCACGGACTGGGCAATGAGCAGTTCTTC
TRBV7-3	NA	NA	15	TRBJ2-5	CASSPGSWIGETQYF	TGTGCCAGCAGCCCAGGGAGCTGGATCGGGGAGACCCAGTACTTC
TRBV6-1	NA	NA	16	TRBJ2-3	CASSEALVYRTDTQYF	TGTGCCAGCAGTGAAGCTTTGGTATACCGGACAGATACGCAGTATTTT
TRBV6-1	TRBD2	NA	16	TRBJ2-7	CASTRGLAGMFYEQYF	TGTGCCAGCACCAGAGGGTTAGCGGGAATGTTCTACGAGCAGTACTTC
TRBV20-1	NA	NA	14	TRBJ2-1	CSAVTGSSYNEQFF	TGCAGTGCTGTAACAGGGAGCTCCTACAATGAGCAGTTCTTC
TRBV7-2	NA	many	14	TRBJ2-5	CASSLVDAQETQYF	TGTGCCAGCAGCTTAGTAGACGCCCAAGAGACCCAGTACTTC
TRBV12-3/TRBV12-4	TRBD1	many	15	TRBJ2-7	CASTHRDRGSYEQYF	TGTGCCAGCACCCACCGGGACAGGGGTTCCTACGAGCAGTACTTC
TRBV7-6	NA	few	15	TRBJ2-7	CASSERLVDLGEQYF	TGTGCCAGCAGCGAAAGACTAGTCGACTTGGGCGAGCAGTACTTC
TRBV14	TRBD1	NA	16	TRBJ2-7	CASSQDPGQGAYEQYF	TGTGCCAGCAGCCAAGATCCCGGACAGGGGGCTTACGAGCAGTACTTC